Each of the 31 T cell receptor beta chains below was sequenced from the same sample in a study of blood T cells in healthy people across ages. Then a second PCR, running roughly 7 to 12 cycles, was carried out with a sample-barcoded 5' primer and a J-beta primer mix. One entry per CDR3 protein results from TCRdb running MiXCR on the 5' RACE reads. The sample yields roughly 2 million distinct CDR3 sequences, around 50% seen once. Sequenced input: blood. All receptors come from a woman in her 40s in good health.

This clonotype was observed a handful of times. The rearrangement links TRBV12-3 or TRBV12-4 to TRBJ1-2; D perhaps matches TRBD1 (6 bases). This CDR3 comprises 13 residues. V lost 6 bases, J lost 6 bases, and 14 bases lay in between. In DNA, the CDR3 is TGTGCCAGCAGCTTTGACAGGCTGGATGGCTACACCTTC. This sequence encodes CASSFDRLDGYTF.

The sample holds a few counts of this clonotype. The genes are TRBV28 and TRBJ2-5; 8 bases are shared with TRBD2. Trimming cost V 5 bases and J 1 base; bases outside gene matches: 12. This CDR3 region has 17 residues. Germline V gene lookup returns CDR1 MDHEN and CDR2 SYDVKM. CDR3 in DNA: TGTGCCAGCAGTCCACCGGGGGGGGTAGGTGTCCAAGAGACCCAGTACTTC. Translated: CASSPPGGVGVQETQYF.

Concerning this clonotype itself: This may be a read error, as it is one base from a much larger clone. The chain recombines TRBV6-6 with TRBJ2-1, with D tentatively TRBD1 or TRBD2 (5 bases each). CDR3 length equals 13 residues. Germline CDR1 and CDR2: MNHNY and SVGAGI (reference sequence). The ends were cut back, 4 bases at V and 13 bases at J, with 17 bases in the middle. CDR3 region: CASSSQLGETQFF. CDR3 nucleotide sequence: TGTGCCAGCAGTTCCCAACTAGGGGAGACCCAGTTCTTC.

The chain uses TRBV7-2 and TRBJ2-7, with 7 bases matching TRBD1. The germline CDR1 and CDR2 sequences are SGHTA and FQGNSA. Trimming cost V 5 bases and J 3 bases; bases outside gene matches: 7. This CDR3 is built from 14 residues. The CDR3 DNA follows: TGTGCCAGCAGCAGACAGGGCCAAAACTACGAGCAGTACTTC. This translates into CASSRQGQNYEQYF.

This clonotype was found a few times. The chain joins TRBV5-1 to TRBJ2-3; 9 positions match TRBD1. The CDR3 extends over 15 amino acids. V was pared by 4 bases and J by 4 bases, with 7 bases of the junction left unmatched. Germline CDR1 and CDR2: SGHRS and YFSETQ. CDR3 amino acids: CASSVDRGGADTQYF. CDR3 nucleotides: TGCGCCAGCAGCGTGGACAGGGGAGGTGCAGATACGCAGTATTTT.

This clonotype turned up a few times. This chain connects TRBV20-1 to TRBJ2-6; the D is unclear. Germline V gives CDR1 DFQATT, CDR2 SNEGSKA (reference sequence). The V gene lost 5 bases and the J gene lost 2 bases, with 13 bases spanning the gap. The CDR3 sequence is 15 residues long. The DNA of the CDR3 is TGCAGTGCTGGTAAACTGGTTCCTGGGGCCAACGTCCTGACTTTC. It encodes CSAGKLVPGANVLTF.

The chain couples TRBV5-1 to TRBJ2-5; 9 nucleotides agree with TRBD2. This CDR3 contains 16 residues. Germline V CDR1 and CDR2: SGHRS, YFSETQ. Trimming cost V 1 base and J 5 bases; bases outside gene matches: 9. CDR3 in amino acids: CASSLKLAGPTETQYF. CDR3 nucleotides: TGCGCCAGCAGCTTGAAGCTAGCGGGGCCCACGGAGACCCAGTACTTC. Full variable domain (rest looked up from reference TRBV5-1 and TRBJ2-5): KAGVTQTPRYLIKTRGQQVTLSCSPISGHRSVSWYQQTPGQGLQFLFEYFSETQRNKGNFPGRFSGRQFSNSRSEMNVSTLELGDSALYLCASSLKLAGPTETQYFGPGTRLLVL.

The chain joins TRBV12-3 or TRBV12-4 to TRBJ2-4, with 7 nucleotides matching TRBD1. The DNA end is more similar to TRBJ2-7, so the J call may be wrong. CDR3 length: 13 amino acids. CDR3 sequence (DNA): TGTGCCGCCGGGACAGACGTGAATGCCGAGCAGTACTTC. It is translated as CAAGTDVNAEQYF.

This clonotype showed up just a few times. The chain recombines TRBV28 with TRBJ2-7; 8 positions agree with TRBD1. V dropped 4 bases and J dropped 3; count of bases not matched to a gene: 8. Germline V gene sequence: CDR1 MDHEN, CDR2 SYDVKM. The CDR3 covers 15 residues. The CDR3 protein is CASSSPGTGRYEQYF. The CDR3 DNA reads TGTGCCAGCAGTTCCCCCGGGACAGGCCGCTACGAGCAGTACTTC.

The chain carries TRBV29-1 and TRBJ2-3; D perhaps matches TRBD2 (6 bases). CDR1 is SQVTM, CDR2 ANQGSEA, per germline. Trimming took 1 base from V and 2 from J, leaving 10 bases between them. This CDR3 comprises 14 residues. The CDR3 is CSVEGQRVTDTQYF. The CDR3 region has the DNA TGCAGCGTTGAAGGGCAGCGGGTCACAGATACGCAGTATTTT.

The chain uses TRBV20-1 and TRBJ1-1; D is ambiguous. Germline CDR1 and CDR2: DFQATT and SNEGSKA (reference sequence). CDR3 length: 11 amino acids. The V and J ends lost 6 bases and 4 bases respectively, with 9 bases between them. CDR3 sequence reads: CSAGGATEAFF. CDR3 DNA: TGCAGTGCGGGAGGAGCCACTGAAGCTTTCTTT.

This chain links TRBV7-2 with TRBJ2-2; D is undetermined. V gave up 1 base and J gave up 1 base, with 10 bases separating them. CDR1 is SGHTA, CDR2 FQGNSA, per germline. The CDR3 consists of 16 residues. CDR3 loop: CASSLEVTVNTGELFF. Here the CDR3 DNA reads TGTGCCAGCAGCTTAGAGGTGACGGTGAACACCGGGGAGCTGTTTTTT.

This chain uses TRBV5-5 with TRBJ2-1; either TRBD1 or TRBD2 may fit D (7 bases each). The germline V and J ends were trimmed by 9 bases and 6 bases, with 16 bases remaining between them. The CDR3 runs to 13 residues. The germline V gene has CDR1 SGHKS and CDR2 YYEKEE (reference sequence). In nucleotides, the CDR3 is TGTGCCACAAACAGGGGAGGGGTCAATGAGCAGTTCTTC. It specifies CATNRGGVNEQFF.

There are a few counts of this clonotype. The gene calls are TRBV5-1 and TRBJ2-7; 8 positions match TRBD1. Losses at the gene ends were 5 bases for V and 2 bases for J; bases not matched to a gene: 9. The CDR3 totals 15 residues. CDR1 and CDR2 from the germline V gene are SGHRS and YFSETQ. In DNA form, the CDR3 reads TGCGCCAGCAGTCGTACAGGGGGAGATCCCTACGAGCAGTACTTC. It specifies CASSRTGGDPYEQYF.

As concerns this clonotype: A junction boundary mismatches the germline segment, possibly from a read error. V gene TRBV4-2 combines with J gene TRBJ1-2, with D possibly matching TRBD1 (5 bases). CDR1 is LGHNA, CDR2 YNFKEQ, per germline. The CDR3 covers 15 residues. The CDR3 DNA follows: TGTGCCGGCAGCTCTACAGGCCGCTTTTCCTATGGCTACACCTTC. Amino acid sequence: CAGSSTGRFSYGYTF.

The gene calls are TRBV29-1 and TRBJ2-1, with D maybe TRBD2 (6 bases). This CDR3 is 15 amino acids long. Germline V gene lookup returns CDR1 SQVTM and CDR2 ANQGSEA. The V end was cut by 3 bases, the J end by 2 bases, with 14 bases between. The CDR3 loop reads CSVDDPAGTYNEQFF. The CDR3 DNA is TGCAGCGTTGACGACCCGGCGGGGACCTACAATGAGCAGTTCTTC.

J is TRBJ1-5 and V is TRBV2; a weak D match, TRBD1 (5 bases). V was pared by 6 bases and J by 2 bases, with 20 bases between. CDR1 is SNHLY and CDR2 is FYNNEI in the germline V gene. The CDR3 covers 17 residues. CDR3 coding DNA: TGTGCCAGCAGAGGATTAAACCCGGGACTAGGCAATCAGCCCCAGCATTTT. Protein sequence: CASRGLNPGLGNQPQHF. The variable domain in full, with the rest retrieved from reference TRBV2 and TRBJ1-5, is EPEVTQTPSHQVTQMGQEVILRCVPISNHLYFYWYRQILGQKVEFLVSFYNNEISEKSEIFDDQFSVERPDGSNFTLKIRSTKLEDSAMYFCASRGLNPGLGNQPQHFGDGTRLSIL.

The gene calls are TRBV6-1 and TRBJ2-5; 7 bases match TRBD1. TRBJ2-7 matches the DNA end more closely, so the J call is doubtful. The CDR3 spans 13 residues. Germline CDR1 and CDR2: MNHNS and SASEGT. The chain's CDR3 is CASSGDRANEQYF. DNA for the CDR3: TGTGCCAGCAGTGGAGACAGGGCCAACGAGCAGTACTTC.

This clonotype appeared a few times. J is TRBJ2-5 and V is TRBV7-2; the match to TRBD1 covers 7 bases. The germline V gene encodes CDR1 SGHTA and CDR2 FQGNSA. With 2 bases clipped from V and 5 bases from J, the junction kept 11 bases outside the gene matches. CDR3 length equals 16 residues. DNA for the CDR3: TGTGCCAGCAGCTTACAACAGGGGTGGCGGTCGGAGACCCAGTACTTC. This encodes CASSLQQGWRSETQYF.

The J gene is TRBJ2-1, the V gene TRBV12-3 or TRBV12-4, with D perhaps matching TRBD2 (7 bases). V gave up 3 bases and J gave up 7 bases, with 16 bases separating them. The CDR3 is 15 residues long. Here the CDR3 reads CASSFGGGRANEQFF. The CDR3 coding sequence is TGTGCCAGCAGTTTTGGGGGGGGGCGGGCGAATGAGCAGTTCTTC.

This chain links TRBV20-1 with TRBJ1-2, with TRBD1 matching 7 bases. The CDR3 spans 16 residues. Germline trimming cut 2 bases from V and 1 base from J; bases unmatched to any gene: 10. CDR1 is DFQATT, CDR2 SNEGSKA, per germline (reference sequence). CDR3 DNA sequence: TGCAGTGCTAGATTAAAGACAGGGTGGTATAACTATGGCTACACCTTC. Translation: CSARLKTGWYNYGYTF.

This clonotype turned up a few times. J is TRBJ2-3 and V is TRBV25-1, with D possibly matching TRBD2 (6 bases). The germline V gene encodes CDR1 MGHDK and CDR2 SYGVNS. V lost 0 bases to trimming and J lost 6 bases, with 13 bases between them. The CDR3 has 15 residues. This CDR3 reads CASSEYTSWGDTQYF. CDR3 bases: TGTGCCAGCAGTGAATACACTAGCTGGGGGGATACGCAGTATTTT.

V is TRBV12-3 or TRBV12-4 and J is TRBJ2-7, with D possibly being TRBD2 (7 bases). V was pared by 3 bases and J by 5 bases, with 17 bases between. The CDR3 has 15 amino acids. DNA of the CDR3: TGTGCCAGCAGTTTCGGGACGGGGGGCCAAGACGAGCAGTACTTC. Protein sequence: CASSFGTGGQDEQYF.

Regarding this clonotype: The junction and the germline gene differ at one end; a read error may be behind it. V gene TRBV10-3 combines with J gene TRBJ2-4, with a possible D match to TRBD2 (6 bases). The DNA end lines up better with TRBJ2-5; the J call may be wrong. The CDR3 loop spans 12 amino acids. CDR1 and CDR2 (germline): ENHRY, SYGVKD. The CDR3 DNA reads TGTGCCAGCGGAGGGAACCATGAGACCCAGTACTTC. Translation gives CASGGNHETQYF.

The chain combines TRBV7-2 with TRBJ2-5; 7 bases are shared with TRBD2. Germline V gene lookup returns CDR1 SGHTA and CDR2 FQGNSA. The CDR3 is 14 amino acids. The V segment lost 2 bases and the J segment 5 bases; nucleotides outside the gene matches: 5. CDR3 coding DNA: TGTGCCAGCAGCTTAAGCGGGGTGGGGGAGACCCAGTACTTC. This translates into CASSLSGVGETQYF.

This chain uses TRBV7-9 with TRBJ2-7; possible D gene TRBD1, 6 bases. The tail of the sequence fits TRBJ2-5 better, so the J call may be wrong. CDR3 length: 14 amino acids. Germline values: CDR1 SEHNR, CDR2 FQNEAQ (reference sequence). Here the CDR3 reads CASSLGTPAETQYF. DNA for the CDR3: TGTGCCAGCAGCTTGGGGACACCAGCGGAGACCCAGTACTTC.

V and J are TRBV3-1 and TRBJ2-1, with no clear D. This CDR3 contains 17 residues. V was pared by 0 bases and J by 4 bases, with 16 bases between. Germline V gives CDR1 LGHDT, CDR2 YNNKEL (reference sequence). The CDR3 here is CASSQELDDPLYNEQFF. In DNA, the CDR3 is TGTGCCAGCAGCCAAGAGCTGGACGACCCTCTATACAATGAGCAGTTCTTC.

The V gene is TRBV5-1, the J gene TRBJ2-1; 8 nucleotides agree with TRBD1. V lost 4 bases, J lost 8 bases, and 11 bases stayed unmatched. Germline V gives CDR1 SGHRS, CDR2 YFSETQ. This CDR3 is built from 15 residues. This CDR3 reads CASSPGQGSMDEQFF. CDR3 nucleotides: TGCGCCAGCAGCCCCGGACAGGGTAGTATGGATGAGCAGTTCTTC.

V gene TRBV25-1 combines with J gene TRBJ2-5; D may be TRBD2 (7 bases). This CDR3 has 15 amino acids. V lost 3 bases to trimming and J lost 11 bases, with 22 bases between them. From germline, CDR1 is MGHDK and CDR2 SYGVNS. The CDR3, as DNA: TGTGCCAGCAGTGACTACGTTGGCAGGGGAGGGGAGCAGTACTTC. Protein product: CASSDYVGRGGEQYF.

Regarding this clonotype: At one end, the junction sequence differs from germline, possibly due to a read error. The rearrangement links TRBV25-1 to TRBJ2-5; unclear D gene. The CDR3 runs 15 residues. Germline CDR1 is MGHDK and CDR2 is SYGVNS. DNA of the CDR3: TGTGCCAGCAGTGATTTAAGGGTTATTCAAGAGACCCGGTACTTC. It translates to CASSDLRVIQETRYF.

The sample holds a few counts of this clonotype. The V gene is TRBV12-3 or TRBV12-4, the J gene TRBJ1-2; D is unresolved. The CDR3 covers 14 residues. Trimming cost V 5 bases and J 4 bases, with 14 bases left between them. CDR3 in DNA: TGTGCCAGCAGTAATACGGAGGATCGCTATGGCTACACCTTC. Protein sequence: CASSNTEDRYGYTF.